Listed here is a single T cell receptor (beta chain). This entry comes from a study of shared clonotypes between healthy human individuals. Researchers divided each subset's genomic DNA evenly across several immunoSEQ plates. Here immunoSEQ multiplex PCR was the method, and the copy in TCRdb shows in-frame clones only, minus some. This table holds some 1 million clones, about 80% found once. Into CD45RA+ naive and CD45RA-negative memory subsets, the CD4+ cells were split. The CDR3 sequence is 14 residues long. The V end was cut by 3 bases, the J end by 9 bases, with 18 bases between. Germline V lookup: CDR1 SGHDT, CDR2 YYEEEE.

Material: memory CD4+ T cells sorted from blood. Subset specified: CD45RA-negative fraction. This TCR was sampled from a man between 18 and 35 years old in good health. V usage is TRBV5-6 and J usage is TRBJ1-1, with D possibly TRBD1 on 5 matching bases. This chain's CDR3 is CASSSLKGAGKAFF. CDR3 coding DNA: TGTGCCAGCAGCTCCCTAAAGGGAGCAGGGAAAGCTTTCTTT.